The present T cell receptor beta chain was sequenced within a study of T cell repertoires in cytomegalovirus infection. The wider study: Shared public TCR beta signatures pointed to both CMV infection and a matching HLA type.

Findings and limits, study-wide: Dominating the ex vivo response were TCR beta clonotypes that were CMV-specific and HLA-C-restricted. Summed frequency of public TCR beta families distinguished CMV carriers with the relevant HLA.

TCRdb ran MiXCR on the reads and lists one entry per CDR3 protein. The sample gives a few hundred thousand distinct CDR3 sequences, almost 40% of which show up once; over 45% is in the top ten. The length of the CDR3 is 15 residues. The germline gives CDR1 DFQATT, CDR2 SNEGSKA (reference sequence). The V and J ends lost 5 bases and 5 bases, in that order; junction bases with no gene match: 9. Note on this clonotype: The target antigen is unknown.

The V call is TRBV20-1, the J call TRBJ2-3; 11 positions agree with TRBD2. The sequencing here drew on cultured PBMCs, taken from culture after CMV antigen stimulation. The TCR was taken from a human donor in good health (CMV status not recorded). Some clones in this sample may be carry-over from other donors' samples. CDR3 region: CSACSGGASGDTQYF. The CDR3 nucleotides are TGCAGTGCTTGTAGCGGGGGGGCCTCAGGAGATACGCAGTATTTT.